This T cell receptor (beta chain) was sequenced for a study of response to subunit inactivated influenza vaccine. The length of the CDR3 is 16 residues. CDR1 SGHDN and CDR2 FVKESK come from the germline V gene. V was trimmed by 0 bases and J by 4 bases, leaving 14 bases between them. Whole-study results and caveats: The authors suggested that every seasonal influenza vaccination recruits few new T cells.

This clonotype has only a few counts. The antigen is undetermined. Via MiXCR, TCRdb re-called the RT-PCR reads, giving one row per CDR3 protein. The sample lists hundreds of thousands of distinct CDR3 sequences, 15% to 19% seen once, with approximately 10% in the top ten. The source of this sequence is a man in his forties or fifties who received an inactivated influenza vaccine. The rearrangement uses TRBV14 and TRBJ2-3, with D maybe TRBD2 (7 bases). This specimen was PBMCs from blood, taken less than 13 days after vaccination. The CDR3 DNA follows: TGTGCCAGCAGCCAAGATGTGGGGGGGCCGTCAGATACGCAGTATTTT. Translated: CASSQDVGGPSDTQYF.